The sequence of this T cell receptor (beta chain) was determined in a study of response to subunit inactivated influenza vaccine. Notes on this clonotype: No antigen is known for it.

Between the trimmed V and J ends, which lost 4 bases and 3 bases, there was a span of 14 bases. Germline V gene data show CDR1 as SGHRS and CDR2 as YFSETQ. The length of the CDR3 is 15 residues. TCRdb independently ran MiXCR on the RT-PCR reads; one entry per CDR3 protein. The sample consists of roughly 500,000 distinct CDR3 sequences, roughly 25% of them appearing once. Study-level points and caveats: The authors suggested that every seasonal influenza vaccination recruits few new T cells.

This sample also belongs to another study, concerning T cells expressing NK-cell markers. That source adds: 5'RACE template switching with UMIs generated TCR beta cDNA. Sorted CD3+CD56-NKG2C+, CD3+CD56+NKG2C+ and CD3+CD56+NKG2C- T cells supplied the TCR beta repertoires. CD8+ T cells in 5 to 7 donors included dominant NKG2C+ clonotypes at roughly 1.0-7.0%.

The starting material was CD4+ T cells sorted from PBMCs, obtained 12 days after vaccination. The receptor was isolated from a man in his forties or fifties who received an inactivated influenza vaccine. The chain couples TRBV5-1 to TRBJ2-1, with a possible D match to TRBD1 (9 bases). This CDR3 reads CASSVAGQGYNEQFF. The CDR3, as DNA: TGCGCCAGCAGCGTAGCGGGACAGGGCTACAATGAGCAGTTCTTC.